The 7 T cell receptor beta chains listed next were all sequenced from one sample in a study of T cells in Graves' hyperthyroidism and ophthalmopathy. What was amplified from RNA transcripts were TCR beta CDR3 regions. The HTBI set primed first-round TCR CDR3 RT-PCR. TCRdb fed the multiplex PCR reads into MiXCR, producing one record per CDR3 protein. This table has some 360,000 distinct CDR3 sequences, approximately 14% appearing once. The specimen was blood. The receptors shown here come from a woman aged 55-70 years with Graves' hyperthyroidism.

CDR3 coding DNA: TGCAGTGCTCCCCCTAGGGAGAACACTGAAGCTTTCTTT. As protein: CSAPPRENTEAFF. The chain has TRBV20-1 and TRBJ1-1; no firm D call. Germline CDR1 reads DFQATT; CDR2 reads SNEGSKA (reference sequence). Trimming removed 5 bases from V and 1 base from J, with 11 bases in between. This CDR3 has 13 amino acids.

This clonotype was counted between two and nine times. The CDR3 sequence is CASSSRLAGFYEQYF. The CDR3 bases are TGTGCCAGCAGCTCGCGACTAGCGGGATTCTACGAGCAGTACTTC. The chain links TRBV13 to TRBJ2-7, with TRBD2 matching 11 bases. V was pared by 4 bases and J by 3 bases, with 5 bases of the junction left unmatched. From germline, CDR1 is PRHDT and CDR2 FYEKMQ (reference sequence). The CDR3 loop spans 15 amino acids.

This clonotype was picked up a small number of times. This chain links TRBV9 with TRBJ2-7; the D is unclear. With 4 bases removed from V and 2 bases from J, the gap between germline ends came to 13 bases. Germline lookup yields CDR1 SGDLS and CDR2 YYNGEE. The CDR3 length is 14 residues. CDR3 bases: TGTGCCAGCAGCTTCGAAGCAGGACCCTACGAGCAGTACTTC. Its protein product is CASSFEAGPYEQYF.

This clonotype was seen at least ten times. The CDR3 loop reads CASSPTRDGSYEQYF. The DNA of the CDR3 is TGTGCCAGCAGCCCGACGAGGGACGGGTCCTACGAGCAGTACTTC. V usage is TRBV11-2 and J usage is TRBJ2-7; D tentatively fits TRBD1 or TRBD2 (5 bases each). The V gene's germline CDR1 is SGHAT and CDR2 FQNNGV. The V gene lost 5 bases and the J gene lost 1 base, with 15 bases spanning the gap. The CDR3 extends over 15 amino acids.

Comments on this clonotype: One base away lies a much larger clone, so this may be a sequencing read error. The chain has TRBV30 and TRBJ2-7; D is uncertain. The DNA end lines up better with TRBJ2-1; the J call may be wrong. The CDR3 consists of 14 residues. Germline CDR1 GTSNPN, CDR2 SVGIG (reference sequence). The CDR3 loop is CAWRSRRVGYEQFF. The CDR3 DNA reads as TGTGCCTGGAGATCCCGACGGGTCGGCTACGAGCAGTTCTTC.

The table lists this clonotype with many counts. V is TRBV10-3 and J is TRBJ2-5; TRBD2 matches at 11 bases. CDR1 is ENHRY and CDR2 is SYGVKD in the germline V gene. V trimming: 0 bases; J trimming: 1 base; junction bases outside the gene matches: 4. CDR3 length: 17 residues. CDR3 coding DNA: TGTGCCATCAGTGAGTCCGGGACTAGCGGACCCCAAGAGACCCAGTACTTC. This sequence encodes CAISESGTSGPQETQYF.

The sample holds many counts of this clonotype. This chain links TRBV6-1 with TRBJ1-5; D not resolved. V gave up 3 bases and J gave up 1 base, with 4 bases separating them. The CDR3 contains 13 residues. CDR1 MNHNS and CDR2 SASEGT come from the germline V gene. The CDR3 spells CASSDSSNQPQHF. The CDR3 DNA sequence: TGTGCCAGCAGTGACTCAAGCAATCAGCCCCAGCATTTT.